The next 2 T cell receptor beta chains were all read from a single sample in a study of blood T cell repertoires in COVID-19. Repertoires were generated with immunoSEQ multiplex PCR, while TCRdb's copy carries only in-frame clones and drops some. The table has roughly 350,000 clones, around 87% seen once. Sequencing was performed on peripheral blood. These TCRs come from a woman in her twenties or thirties with COVID-19, enrolled during active disease.

The J gene is TRBJ2-7, the V gene TRBV11-1; 12 nucleotides line up with TRBD2. The length of the CDR3 is 15 residues. CDR1 is SGHAT and CDR2 is FQDESV in the germline V gene (reference sequence). The V segment lost 5 bases and the J segment 0 bases; nucleotides outside the gene matches: 2. The CDR3 DNA reads TGTGCCAGCAGCAAACTAGCGGGAGGCTCCTACGAGCAGTACTTC. Translating gives CASSKLAGGSYEQYF.

The V and J genes are TRBV12-3 or TRBV12-4 and TRBJ2-4, with TRBD1 matching over 7 bases. V lost 7 bases and J lost 9; bases outside the gene matches: 9. This CDR3 is 13 amino acids long. The CDR3 DNA reads TGTGCCAGCATCCAAGGGGGCGTTGGCATTCAGTACTTC. This codes for CASIQGGVGIQYF.